This T cell receptor beta chain was profiled in a study of blood T cells in healthy people across ages. Whole-study context: When template switching was applied, about one barcoded beta molecule was captured per two T cells.

For the second PCR, which ran for about 7 to 11 cycles, a sample-barcoded 5' primer and a J-beta primer mix were used. Each CDR3 protein gets one entry after TCRdb re-called the 5' RACE reads with MiXCR. The sample holds 750,000 to 950,000 distinct CDR3 sequences, 29% seen once. A few counts support this clonotype. Its antigen is undetermined. Study-wide results and limits: The study found TCR beta diversity correlated strongly with naive T cell percentage. Across the age range, TCR beta diversity per million T cells fell in a roughly linear way.

These data were likewise used in another study, on T cells of mothers and their children.

The material sequenced was blood. The TCR sequence derives from a woman aged 40 to 50 in good health.

The CDR3 DNA sequence: TGTGCCAGCAGTGAACAGGGGACCTACAATGAGCAGTTCTTC. This encodes CASSEQGTYNEQFF. V is TRBV2 and J is TRBJ2-1, with a tentative D call TRBD1 (6 bases). The germline V gene encodes CDR1 SNHLY and CDR2 FYNNEI. The CDR3 is 14 residues long. The V end lost 2 bases, the J end lost 2 bases, and 7 bases lay between the germline ends.